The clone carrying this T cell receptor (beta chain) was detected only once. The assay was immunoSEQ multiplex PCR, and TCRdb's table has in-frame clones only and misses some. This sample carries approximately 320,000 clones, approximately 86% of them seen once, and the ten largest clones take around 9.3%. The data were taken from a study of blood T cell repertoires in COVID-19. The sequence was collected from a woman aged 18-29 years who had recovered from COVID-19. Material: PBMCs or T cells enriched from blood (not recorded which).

DNA of the CDR3: TGTGCCATCAGTGAATGGACGGACAGCTCTTCACCCCTCCACTTT. It encodes CAISEWTDSSSPLHF. The chain carries TRBV10-3 and TRBJ1-6; a possible D gene is TRBD1 (6 bases). The CDR3 extends over 15 amino acids. Germline-derived CDR1 and CDR2 are ENHRY and SYGVKD. The V end lost 3 bases, the J end lost 9 bases, and 15 bases lay between the germline ends.